The clone carrying this T cell receptor beta chain has just a few counts. Its antigen is unidentified. This sample is drawn from a study of T cells after yellow fever vaccination. V lost 1 base to trimming and J lost 1 base, with 10 bases between them. The CDR3 sequence is 15 residues long. Looked up from germline, CDR1 is SGHRS and CDR2 is YFSETQ. Whole-study findings and limits: Clonotypes appearing in both CD4 and CD8 compartments existed, and their share was small. Post-booster repertoires contained most primary-vaccination clones again (approximately 97% CD4, 85% to 90% CD8). It was the secondary response that reached its peak faster, day 5 versus 15, but it was weaker.

Generation of TCR cDNA used 5'RACE template switching (which added a universal primer site and UMIs). TCRdb ran MiXCR on the 5' RACE reads and lists one entry per CDR3 protein. The repertoire holds roughly 180,000 distinct CDR3 sequences, with 6.2% as singletons. The receptor was derived from a man between 18 and 35 years old who received the YFV17D yellow fever vaccine. The chain recombines TRBV5-1 with TRBJ2-3; possible D gene TRBD2, 5 bases. The specimen comprised CD4+ T cells sorted from PBMCs, sampled on the day of the first yellow fever vaccination. Here the CDR3 reads CASSLFHGGTDTQYF. The CDR3 coding sequence is TGCGCCAGCAGCTTGTTCCACGGGGGCACAGATACGCAGTATTTT.